The clone carrying this T cell receptor (beta chain) was seen at least ten times. This sample stems from a study of T-cell memory formation after mild COVID-19. TCRdb redid the calling of the 5' RACE reads with MiXCR, one entry per CDR3 protein. Of around 500,000 distinct CDR3 sequences in the sample, about 20% were seen once. Per the germline V gene, CDR1 is SGHRS and CDR2 is YFSETQ. J was trimmed by 8 bases and V by 0 bases; bases with no gene match: 9. This CDR3 comprises 16 residues. This rearrangement joins TRBV5-1 to TRBJ2-1; TRBD2 matches 9 bases. Sequencing was done on a sample of PBMCs or a T cell subset sorted from them (not recorded which). This sequence originates from an adult woman who had mild COVID-19 (a few samples of this study predate the infection). Cell type and time point are not known. CDR3 nucleotide sequence: TGCGCCAGCAGCTTGGTGGCGGGGGGGCCCTCGGATGAGCAGTTCTTC. It encodes CASSLVAGGPSDEQFF.